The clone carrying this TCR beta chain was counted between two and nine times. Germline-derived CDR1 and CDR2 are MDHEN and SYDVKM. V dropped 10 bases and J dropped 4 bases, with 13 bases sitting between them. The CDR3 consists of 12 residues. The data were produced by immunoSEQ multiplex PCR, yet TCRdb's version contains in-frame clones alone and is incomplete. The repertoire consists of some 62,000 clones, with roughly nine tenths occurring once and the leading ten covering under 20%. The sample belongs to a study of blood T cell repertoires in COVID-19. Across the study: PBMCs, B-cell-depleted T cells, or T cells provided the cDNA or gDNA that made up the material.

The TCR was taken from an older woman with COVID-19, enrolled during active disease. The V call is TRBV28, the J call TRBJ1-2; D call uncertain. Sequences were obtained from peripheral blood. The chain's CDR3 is CATSRSSYGYTF. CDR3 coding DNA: TGTGCCACCTCGAGAAGTTCCTATGGCTACACCTTC.